This T cell receptor beta chain appears in the sequencing data of a study of PD-1 blockade in classical Hodgkin lymphoma. In the study overall: Patients had nivolumab dosed at 3 mg/kg, delivered intravenously every 2 weeks.

The V end was cut by 3 bases, the J end by 3 bases, with 3 bases between. Germline CDR1 and CDR2: MGHRA and YSYEKL. The CDR3 is made up of 11 amino acids. Study-wide results and caveats: Complete responders started with a diversity level that resembled newly diagnosed patients at baseline.

On this clone: Its antigen remains unknown.

Sample time point: cycle 4 day 1 (C4D1), after 6 weeks of nivolumab. Relapse after autologous stem cell transplantation occurred in every patient, and brentuximab vedotin exposure varied. TCRdb's copy holds only in-frame clones and misses some; the assay was immunoSEQ multiplex PCR. The sample holds over 50,000 clones, 87% seen once. This TCR was sampled from a human donor with classical Hodgkin lymphoma. The source material was peripheral blood mononuclear cells (PBMCs), sampled before the fourth cycle of nivolumab. The rearrangement links TRBV4-1 to TRBJ2-7; D is undetermined. For the CDR3, the DNA is TGCGCCAGCAGCCATAACTACGAGCAGTACTTC. Amino acid sequence: CASSHNYEQYF.